This T cell receptor beta chain was obtained from a study of shared clonotypes between healthy human individuals (TCRdb year 2020). Context from the whole study: A few men and a couple of women, aged 18 to 49 years, made up the cohort. For each donor, three plates each were used for CD4 naive and CD4 memory, two plates were used for CD8 naive, and one plate was used for CD8 memory. To estimate repertoire size and how much clonotypes are shared between individuals, the study performed deep sequencing of blood TCR repertoires from 4 to 6 healthy adults. To increase sequencing depth and limit assay-specific biases, TCR repertoire library preparation and sequencing were carried out by different laboratories using diverse techniques. Between about 0.8 and 9 billion PBMCs per donor were obtained by leukapheresis.

Summary of the overall study and its limitations: Higher generation probabilities were observed for clonotypes shared by all four sorted-subset donors than for non-shared clonotypes. Estimated clonotype richness was generally larger for naive than for memory subsets. Sampling was restricted to blood, and TCR repertoires in tissue are likely to differ from TCR repertoires in blood. Pairwise subsampling indicated that sequencing depth was expected to affect the degree of clonotype sharing among donors. Sharing across several donors was observed for around 5% of naive CD4, 3% to 4% of naive CD8, 2% to 2.5% of memory CD4, and roughly 0.4% of memory CD8 clonotypes. The small number of donors limited the genetic and exposure-history diversity represented. Rarefaction of sorted-subset datasets indicated incomplete sequencing despite the large sequencing depth.

V gives up 4 bases and J gives up 8 bases, and the segment between their germline ends measures 15 bases. Based on the germline V gene, the CDR1 and CDR2 sequences are SGHRS and YFSETQ. The CDR3 holds 13 amino acids from the cysteine to the phenylalanine. Just the 39-base CDR3 DNA is kept, in frame starting at base 1. Using the deep immunoSEQ assay, TCR CDR3 regions were amplified from genomic DNA by multiplex PCR. Extracted genomic DNA from each cell subset was distributed evenly across all wells of several immunoSEQ 96-well plates, and each plate was treated as a replicate. For sorted subsets, around 200 ng genomic DNA, equal to 25,000 to 35,000 T cell genomes, was loaded into each replicate PCR. The purified libraries were quantified using a Qubit 3.0 fluorometer, sized with a Bioanalyzer 2100, and then quantified again using the KAPA Library Quantification kit. Each immunoSEQ 96-well plate was sequenced on its own single-read 150-cycle Illumina NextSeq 550 flow cell. Regarding the original processing steps: Because only junctional sequences without quality scores were contained in the immunoSEQ output, filtering matching that applied to full-length reads could not be performed. Sequences were annotated with PyIR, a Python wrapper for IgBLAST v1.9, and V/J genes and CDR3 were assigned using IMGT germline references. Reads were removed for weak V/J assignments (E-value above 1e-6), missing CDR3, stop codons, out-of-frame junctions, or ambiguous translated residues. A V3J clonotype was defined by an identical inferred V gene, J gene, and CDR3 amino acid sequence. The percentage overlap between two repertoires was calculated by dividing the number of shared unique clonotypes by the size of the smaller repertoire. Three approaches were used to assess repertoire richness: RTK rarefaction, the Chao1 estimator, and Recon v2.1 estimates of unobserved clonotypes. Generation probabilities were computed with OLGA for all TCRbeta clonotypes obtained by the gDNA method from several donors. TCRdb stores this immuneACCESS table with in-frame sequences only. Part of the clones is absent; in the studies checked, under half of the shortfall reflects unresolved V genes, and no reason is known for the rest. V, J and clone size were drawn from that table, and D and trimming were deduced from the DNA. This sample is represented by some 1,400,000 clones; roughly 96% of them were singletons. The ten largest clonotypes hold roughly 1.2% of the sample.

In the case of this clone: Its binding antigen is unknown. No per-base quality is available; no much larger clone lies one base away.

The donors were healthy, HIV-negative adults who had no recently reported acute infections or vaccinations. Every donor was a Caucasian adult residing in Nashville, Tennessee, USA. CD4+ T cells were enriched through magnetic negative selection, after which naive cells were positively selected on CD45RA and the remaining negative fraction served as the memory subset. Blood was collected by leukapheresis, and PBMCs were isolated by Ficoll-Histopaque density gradient centrifugation and then cryopreserved in liquid nitrogen vapor phase. Analytical flow cytometry was used to check the purity and quantity of each magnetically sorted T cell population. Each sorted fraction had its genomic DNA isolated and then quantified by UV absorbance on a Nanodrop 2000c.

This clonotype was obtained from a man aged 30-40 years in good health. The receptor chain draws on TRBV5-1 and TRBJ1-2; there is no confident call for the D gene. Sequenced material: naive CD4+ T cells sorted from blood. In the paper's terms, the cell subset or site label means: CD45RA+ positively selected. The DNA is TGCGCCAGCAGCATGGACCAATCGAGGGGCTACACCTTC. Its protein product is CASSMDQSRGYTF.